Each of the 11 T cell receptor beta chains below was sequenced from the same sample in a study of cytomegalovirus exposure and HLA in healthy donors. With 60 Vbeta and 13 Jbeta primers, the PCR was carried out. This table comes from immunoSEQ multiplex PCR, and its TCRdb copy is limited to in-frame clones, with some not included. Of more than 95,000 clones listed, 12% are singletons. The specimen sequenced was PBMCs. These receptors all come from a man aged 35 to 55 in good health and CMV-seropositive.

The chain combines TRBV7-9 with TRBJ1-2; weak D call: TRBD1 (6 bases). The V and J ends lost 1 base and 12 bases respectively, with 15 bases between them. This CDR3 is 13 amino acids long. Germline V gene data show CDR1 as SEHNR and CDR2 as FQNEAQ (reference sequence). The CDR3 reads CASSLGRGSLHTF. CDR3 DNA: TGTGCCAGCAGCTTAGGCAGGGGTTCTTTGCACACCTTC.

This chain connects TRBV7-2 to TRBJ2-2; D is perhaps TRBD2 (6 bases). V gave up 7 bases and J gave up 0 bases, with 12 bases separating them. Germline V CDR1 and CDR2: SGHTA, FQGNSA. The CDR3 covers 15 residues. The CDR3 DNA reads TGTGCCAGCACCACGACTAGGACGAACACCGGGGAGCTGTTTTTT. Its translation is CASTTTRTNTGELFF.

The V gene is TRBV7-2, the J gene TRBJ1-5, with D perhaps matching TRBD1 (5 bases). V lost 6 bases, J lost 0 bases, and 9 bases lay in between. This CDR3 contains 14 residues. Per the germline V gene, CDR1 is SGHTA and CDR2 is FQGNSA. The CDR3 nucleotides read TGTGCCAGCAGTCCCCAGGGTAGCAATCAGCCCCAGCATTTT. The encoded protein is CASSPQGSNQPQHF.

The chain joins TRBV29-1 to TRBJ1-1, with TRBD1 identical over 9 bases. The germline V gene encodes CDR1 SQVTM and CDR2 ANQGSEA. The CDR3 is 13 residues long. V shed 7 bases and J 4 bases; nucleotides not matched to a gene: 7. CDR3: CSALPDRGTEAFF. CDR3 in DNA: TGCAGCGCCCTACCGGACAGGGGCACTGAAGCTTTCTTT.

The chain uses TRBV29-1 and TRBJ1-4; D ambiguous. The germline V gene encodes CDR1 SQVTM and CDR2 ANQGSEA. This CDR3 is built from 15 residues. V was trimmed by 5 bases and J by 4 bases, leaving 17 bases between them. The CDR3 coding sequence is TGCAGCGTTCGCGACACCGGGAACAGTAATGAAAAACTGTTTTTT. Translated, it gives CSVRDTGNSNEKLFF.

In the case of this clone: Germline and junction disagree at one end, which may indicate a read error. This chain joins TRBV6-5 and TRBJ1-1; D is possibly TRBD1 (6 bases). CDR1 is MNHEY and CDR2 is SVGAGI in the germline V gene. CDR3 length: 13 amino acids. CDR3 residues: CASSRGGRGEVFF. The CDR3 nucleotides are TGTGCCAGCAGTAGAGGGGGTAGGGGTGAAGTTTTCTTT.

J is TRBJ1-5 and V is TRBV6-1; D not resolved. Germline CDR1 and CDR2: MNHNS and SASEGT. The CDR3 loop spans 14 amino acids. With 1 base removed from V and 2 bases from J, the gap between germline ends came to 6 bases. CDR3 amino acids: CASSEGNRNQPQHF. Written as DNA, the CDR3 is TGTGCCAGCAGTGAAGGTAATCGCAATCAGCCCCAGCATTTT.

The chain is built from TRBV29-1 and TRBJ1-2; 7 nucleotides align to TRBD1. CDR3 length: 11 residues. J was trimmed by 5 bases and V by 7 bases; bases with no gene match: 4. Germline V gene lookup returns CDR1 SQVTM and CDR2 ANQGSEA. The CDR3 DNA is TGCAGCGGAGGGGGCGCGTATGGCTACACCTTC. Amino acids: CSGGGAYGYTF.

In DNA form, the CDR3 reads TGCGCCAGCAGCTTACTGACCTACAATGAGCAGTTCTTC. Translating it yields CASSLLTYNEQFF. This sequence joins TRBV5-1 and TRBJ2-1, with no clear D. CDR1 SGHRS and CDR2 YFSETQ come from the germline V gene. The V end lost 2 bases, the J end lost 2 bases, and 5 bases lay between the germline ends. The CDR3 consists of 13 residues.

This chain joins TRBV7-3 and TRBJ2-1; TRBD2 matches at 8 bases. The J segment lost 4 bases and the V segment lost 5 bases, leaving 7 bases of the junction unmatched. Germline V lookup: CDR1 SGHTA, CDR2 FQGTGA. The CDR3 is made up of 15 amino acids. The CDR3 nucleotides are TGTGCCAGCAGCCGGGTCGCGGGAGGATACAATGAGCAGTTCTTC. Translating gives CASSRVAGGYNEQFF.

The rearrangement joins TRBV5-4 to TRBJ2-1, with D maybe TRBD2 (6 bases). Germline V lookup: CDR1 SGHNT, CDR2 YYREEE (reference sequence). Deletions cut 4 bases from V and 5 bases from J, with 13 bases between. The CDR3 is made up of 14 amino acids. The CDR3 reads CASSLTAGNNEQFF. For the CDR3, the DNA is TGTGCCAGCAGCCTAACCGCGGGAAACAATGAGCAGTTCTTC.